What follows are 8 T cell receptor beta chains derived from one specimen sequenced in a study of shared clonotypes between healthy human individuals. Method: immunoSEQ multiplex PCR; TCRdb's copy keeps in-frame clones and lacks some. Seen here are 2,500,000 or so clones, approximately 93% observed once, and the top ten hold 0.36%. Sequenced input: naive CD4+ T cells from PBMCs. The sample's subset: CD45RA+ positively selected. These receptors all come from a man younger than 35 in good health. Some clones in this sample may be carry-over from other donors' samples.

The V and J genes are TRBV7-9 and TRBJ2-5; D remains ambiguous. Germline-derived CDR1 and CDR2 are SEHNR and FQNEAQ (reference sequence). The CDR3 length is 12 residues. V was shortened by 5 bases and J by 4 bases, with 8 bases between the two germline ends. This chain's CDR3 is CASSPHLETQYF. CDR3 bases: TGTGCCAGCAGCCCCCACTTAGAGACCCAGTACTTC.

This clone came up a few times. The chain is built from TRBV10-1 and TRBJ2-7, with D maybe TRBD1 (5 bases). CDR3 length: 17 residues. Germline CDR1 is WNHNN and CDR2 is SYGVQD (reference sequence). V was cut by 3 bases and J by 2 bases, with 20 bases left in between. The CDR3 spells CASSDGDSLGRAYEQYF. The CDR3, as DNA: TGCGCCAGCAGTGATGGTGATTCTTTGGGCAGGGCCTACGAGCAGTACTTC.

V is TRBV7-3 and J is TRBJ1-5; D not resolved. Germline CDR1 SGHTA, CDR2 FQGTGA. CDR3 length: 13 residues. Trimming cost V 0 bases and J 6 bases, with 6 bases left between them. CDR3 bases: TGTGCCAGCAGCTTAACGGAGGGTCAGCCCCAGCATTTT. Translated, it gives CASSLTEGQPQHF.

The CDR3 DNA reads TGTGCCAGCAGCTCAGGGGGGAACACTGAAGCTTTCTTT. This translates into CASSSGGNTEAFF. This chain joins TRBV7-8 and TRBJ1-1; TRBD1 matches 7 bases. CDR1 SGHVS and CDR2 FQNEAQ come from the germline V gene. J lost 1 base, V lost 4 bases, and 0 bases had no gene match. The CDR3 spans 13 residues.

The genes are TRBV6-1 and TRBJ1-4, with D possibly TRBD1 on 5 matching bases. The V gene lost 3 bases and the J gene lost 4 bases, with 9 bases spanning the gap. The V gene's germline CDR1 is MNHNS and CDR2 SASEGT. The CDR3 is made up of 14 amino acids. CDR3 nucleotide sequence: TGTGCCAGCAGTGAGGGGACGGGTAATGAAAAACTGTTTTTT. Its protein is CASSEGTGNEKLFF.

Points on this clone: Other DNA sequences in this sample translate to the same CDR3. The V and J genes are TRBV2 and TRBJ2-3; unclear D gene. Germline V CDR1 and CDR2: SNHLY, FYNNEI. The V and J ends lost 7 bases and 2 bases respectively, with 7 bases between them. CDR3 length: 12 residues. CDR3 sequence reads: CASKADTDTQYF. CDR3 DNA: TGTGCCAGCAAGGCGGACACAGATACGCAGTATTTT.

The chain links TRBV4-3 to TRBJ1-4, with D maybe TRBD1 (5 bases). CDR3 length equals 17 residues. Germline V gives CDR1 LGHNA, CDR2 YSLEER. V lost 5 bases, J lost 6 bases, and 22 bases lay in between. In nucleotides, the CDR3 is TGCGCCAGCAGCGATCGCCCAACTCAGGTCAGGGATGAAAAACTGTTTTTT. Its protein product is CASSDRPTQVRDEKLFF.

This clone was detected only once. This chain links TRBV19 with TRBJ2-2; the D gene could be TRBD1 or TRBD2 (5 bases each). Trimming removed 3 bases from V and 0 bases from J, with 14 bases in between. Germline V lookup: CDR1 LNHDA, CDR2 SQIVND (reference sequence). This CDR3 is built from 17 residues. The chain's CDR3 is CASSIEGPFANTGELFF. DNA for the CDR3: TGTGCCAGTAGTATTGAGGGACCGTTCGCGAACACCGGGGAGCTGTTTTTT. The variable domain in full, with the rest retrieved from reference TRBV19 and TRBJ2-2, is DGGITQSPKYLFRKEGQNVTLSCEQNLNHDAMYWYRQDPGQGLRLIYYSQIVNDFQKGDIAEGYSVSREKKESFPLTVTSAQKNPTAFYLCASSIEGPFANTGELFFGEGSRLTVL.